This entry features one T cell receptor beta chain sequence. Its target is not known. These data belong to a study of T cell responses to AZD1222 COVID-19 vaccine. Broader study findings: Most donors were white British and more were female, and clonal diversity was possibly underestimated.

Using immunoSEQ multiplex PCR, the repertoire was profiled, and TCRdb retains in-frame clones only, with some absent. The sample has about 120,000 clones; over 80% are singletons. Germline V gives CDR1 SNHLY, CDR2 FYNNEI. The ends were cut back, 6 bases at V and 0 bases at J, with 12 bases in the middle. The CDR3 totals 15 residues. This chain uses TRBV2 with TRBJ1-3; D perhaps matches TRBD1 (6 bases). The sample in question was peripheral blood, obtained on day 0 of AZD1222 vaccination. This clonotype originated in an adult in good health. CDR3 amino acids: CASSETGSSGNTIYF. The CDR3 DNA is TGTGCCAGCAGCGAAACAGGGAGCTCTGGAAACACCATATATTTT.